Sequencing of this T cell receptor beta chain was carried out in a study of Graves' ophthalmopathy and Graves' hyperthyroidism. As for this clonotype: What it binds is unknown.

Trimming left V 9 bases short and J 4 bases short, with 9 bases between. CDR1 and CDR2 from the germline V gene are ENHRY and SYGVKD. The CDR3 covers 11 residues. As the template, RNA transcripts were used to amplify TCR beta CDR3 regions. First-round RT-PCR relied on HTBI primers, and a second-round multiplex PCR came next. Via MiXCR, TCRdb re-called the multiplex PCR reads, giving one row per CDR3 protein. Among 650,000 to 900,000 distinct CDR3 sequences listed, 40% were seen once. Findings and limits, study-wide: Among thyroid clonotypes expanded above 0.001 frequency, most also appeared in blood. In predicting ophthalmopathy progression, the model reached approximately 70% sensitivity and about 73% specificity.

Patients were left out if they had other autoimmune diseases, uncontrolled infections, pregnancy or lactation. The diagnosis combined clinical symptoms, thyroxine, TRAb, thyroid ultrasound and orbital computed tomography scans. The rearrangement joins TRBV10-3 to TRBJ1-1, with D possibly being TRBD1 (5 bases). The receptor was isolated from an adult man with Graves' ophthalmopathy. The specimen sequenced was peripheral blood. The CDR3 sequence is CAIGAGTEAFF. The CDR3 bases are TGTGCCATTGGGGCGGGCACTGAAGCTTTCTTT.